This T cell receptor (beta chain) is drawn from a study of T cell repertoires in cytomegalovirus infection. Study-wide background: Public TCR beta signatures indicated both CMV infection and matching HLA type.

The CDR3 length is 17 residues. Per the germline V gene, CDR1 is SEHNR and CDR2 is FQNEAQ (reference sequence). V trimming: 5 bases; J trimming: 5 bases; junction bases outside the gene matches: 15. Study findings and constraints: HLA-C-restricted CMV-specific TCR beta clonotypes prevailed in the ex vivo response.

As for this clonotype: What it binds is unknown.

Using its own MiXCR run on the reads, TCRdb lists one record per CDR3 protein. Of roughly 630,000 distinct CDR3 sequences in the sample, approximately 24% are singletons; the top ten hold 7.5% to 9%. Material: CD8+ T cells from PBMCs. This TCR derives from a human donor in good health (CMV status not recorded). Some clones in this sample may be carry-over from other donors' samples. This chain connects TRBV7-9 to TRBJ1-5; the match to TRBD1 covers 7 bases. DNA for the CDR3: TGTGCCAGCAGCGCAGGGGGGGGGGGATGGCGGGATCAGCCCCAGCATTTT. It codes for CASSAGGGGWRDQPQHF.